These T cell receptor beta chains were read from a single sample in a study of beta chain features in type 1 diabetes. TCRdb's copy holds only in-frame clones and misses some; the assay was immunoSEQ multiplex PCR. The sample carries 200,000 to 250,000 clones, 25% to 30% recorded once. Sequencing was done on a sample of central memory CD4+ T cells from blood. These receptor sequences come from a man aged 25-45 years in good health. Each CDR3 is given with its conserved first and last residue. The order of the fields is V gene, J gene, D gene, CDR3 protein. D genes are given only for firm matches.

>TRBV5-4|TRBJ2-6|TRBD2
CASSPRSGRATGANVLTF
>TRBV4-1|TRBJ1-2|NA
CASSQPARGQDYGYTF
>TRBV2|TRBJ2-7|TRBD1
CASKRDRNYEQYF
>TRBV29-1|TRBJ2-1|NA
CSVADGGQESYNEQFF
>TRBV9|TRBJ1-5|NA
CASSVGVNSNQPQHF
>TRBV7-7|TRBJ2-3|TRBD1
CASSVGQHTDTQYF
>TRBV7-9|TRBJ2-1|NA
CASTFTGPGEQFF
>TRBV2|TRBJ2-1|TRBD2
CASSSIRGDGNEQFF
>TRBV2|TRBJ1-4|TRBD1
CASSGQGANEKLFF
>TRBV5-1|TRBJ2-7|TRBD2
CASSPSGRGFHEQYF
>TRBV29-1|TRBJ2-7|NA
CAGRDTPYEQYF
>TRBV18|TRBJ2-3|NA
CASSPPGLLDTQYF
>TRBV7-9|TRBJ2-5|NA
CASSSETQYF
>TRBV6-1|TRBJ2-3|NA
CASSEADTQYF
>TRBV15|TRBJ2-3|NA
CATSRAEGDTQYF
>TRBV13|TRBJ2-5|NA
CASSRYQETQYF
>TRBV7-9|TRBJ2-7|NA
CASSSLPYEQYF
>TRBV5-4|TRBJ2-3|NA
CASSAARSTDTQYF
>TRBV7-2|TRBJ2-7|NA
CASSRSGQAYEQYF
>TRBV5-1|TRBJ2-1|TRBD2
CASSLAGGRSYNEQFF
>TRBV13|TRBJ2-2|NA
CASSTTRGANSGELFF
>TRBV29-1|TRBJ1-2|NA
CSVGPEAEGYTF
>TRBV7-2|TRBJ2-1|TRBD2
CASSPEREPYNEQFF
>TRBV30|TRBJ2-2|NA
CAWSVGQYTGELFF
>TRBV29-1|TRBJ1-1|NA
CSVEEALGTEAFF
>TRBV7-9|TRBJ1-2|NA
CASSLGVGANYGYTF
>TRBV7-2|TRBJ2-3|TRBD2
CASSLGPSGNTDTQYF
>TRBV20-1|TRBJ1-2|NA
CSAPGPWGYTF
>TRBV7-2|TRBJ1-4|NA
CASRRGNEKLFF
>TRBV5-1|TRBJ2-1|NA
CASTPNRARGDNEQFF
>TRBV18|TRBJ2-2|NA
CASSQRSSNTGELFF
>TRBV11-2|TRBJ2-1|NA
CASSPSIGASYNEQFF
>TRBV11-2|TRBJ2-3|NA
CASRRGGGSETDTQYF
>TRBV19|TRBJ1-1|NA
CASSLTGNTEAFF
>TRBV9|TRBJ2-5|TRBD2
CASSQTSGGEWETQYF
>TRBV4-3|TRBJ2-1|TRBD2
CASSQDTSENEQFF
>TRBV7-8|TRBJ1-5|TRBD1
CASSRDRGQPQHF
>TRBV30|TRBJ2-6|NA
CAWTAGANVLTF
>TRBV14|TRBJ2-1|NA
CASSQVSVDNEQFF
>TRBV11-2|TRBJ2-3|NA
CASSLTQGGDTQYF
>TRBV29-1|TRBJ2-7|NA
CSVGLTGSYEQYF
>TRBV19|TRBJ2-1|TRBD1
CASSIKGGQGSNEQFF
>TRBV7-9|TRBJ2-7|NA
CASSFSLTGAYEQYF
>TRBV11-2|TRBJ2-5|TRBD2
CASSLGASGGFQETQYF
>TRBV6-5|TRBJ1-1|NA
CARGIRRQAFF
>TRBV29-1|TRBJ2-3|NA
CSAPGITDTQYF
>TRBV11-1|TRBJ1-2|NA
CASSSTFANYGYTF
>TRBV28|TRBJ2-7|NA
CASQGTTSSIYEQYF
>TRBV15|TRBJ2-1|NA
CATSRAGGEQFF
>TRBV6-6|TRBJ2-3|TRBD2
CASSPDGGRANTQYF
>TRBV5-1|TRBJ2-3|NA
CASSLGLTSTDTQYF
>TRBV7-2|TRBJ2-1|NA
CASSLAVKGSYNEQFF
>TRBV5-1|TRBJ1-5|NA
CASSLEGAPYQPQHF
>TRBV30|TRBJ2-7|TRBD1
CAWRDRDSYEQYF
>TRBV27|TRBJ2-7|TRBD2
CASSPGTSPTYEQYF
>TRBV5-6|TRBJ2-7|NA
CASSSDYEQYF
>TRBV6-6|TRBJ2-7|NA
CASSKGQEWSYEQYF
>TRBV28|TRBJ2-3|TRBD2
CASSHSSGSFADTQYF
>TRBV9|TRBJ2-3|NA
CASSVSSTDTQYF
>TRBV29-1|NA|TRBD1
CSVRRDRDAYEQYF